These 18 T cell receptor beta chains were sequenced from one sample in a study of graft-versus-host responses after intestinal transplantation. Profiling relied on immunoSEQ multiplex PCR, and the TCRdb table lists in-frame clones only, not all of them. The profile covers 85,000 to 100,000 clones, with approximately 90% appearing a single time and about 0.38% taken by the ten largest. The antigens these receptors bind are not known. Sequences were derived from unstimulated CD4+ T cells sorted from spleen or lymph node cells, sampled before transplant. The origin of the receptors is a human donor who was the organ donor for an intestinal transplant.

This clone was counted once. The V call is TRBV5-4, the J call TRBJ2-5; D uncertain. The J call is doubtful: the DNA matches TRBJ2-7 better. The CDR3 has 14 residues. Germline V gene sequence: CDR1 SGHNT, CDR2 YYREEE (reference sequence). The CDR3 is CASSLDPGPYEQYF. The CDR3 coding sequence is TGTGCCAGCAGCTTGGATCCAGGCCCCTACGAGCAGTACTTC.

This chain uses TRBV11-3 with TRBJ2-1; no firm D call. V shed 4 bases and J shed 0 bases, with 4 bases lying between them. Germline values: CDR1 SGHNT, CDR2 YENEEA. The CDR3 contains 13 residues. Here the CDR3 reads CASSSNSYNEQFF. The CDR3 bases are TGTGCCAGCAGCTCAAACTCCTACAATGAGCAGTTCTTC.

The CDR3 nucleotides are TGTGCCAGCACGCCCGGGACAGGGGCGGGCACTGAAGCTTTCTTT. Translating gives CASTPGTGAGTEAFF. This chain uses TRBV6-6 with TRBJ1-1, with 10 bases fitting TRBD1. The junction had 9 bases not matched to a gene; V was cut back by 7 bases and J by 4 bases. CDR3 length equals 15 residues. In germline, CDR1 is MNHNY, CDR2 SVGAGI (reference sequence).

The sample holds one count of this clone. V is TRBV10-1 and J is TRBJ2-1; D remains unclear. Trimming stripped 9 bases from V and 4 bases from J, with 10 bases between. CDR1 is WNHNN and CDR2 is SYGVQD in the germline V gene (reference sequence). This CDR3 contains 12 residues. The CDR3 coding sequence is TGCGCCAGTGGGCCGGCGTACAATGAGCAGTTCTTC. Translation: CASGPAYNEQFF.

This clone was observed once. The V and J genes are TRBV29-1 and TRBJ2-1; 8 bases map to TRBD2. The germline V gene encodes CDR1 SQVTM and CDR2 ANQGSEA. The CDR3 runs to 15 residues. Germline trimming cut 6 bases from V and 4 bases from J; bases unmatched to any gene: 11. CDR3 coding DNA: TGCAGCGTCCCCCTTGGGCGGGGGGATTACAATGAGCAGTTCTTC. This gives the protein CSVPLGRGDYNEQFF.

This sequence joins TRBV20-1 and TRBJ2-3; the D is unclear. Per the germline V gene, CDR1 is DFQATT and CDR2 is SNEGSKA (reference sequence). This CDR3 spans 9 amino acids. The V and J ends lost 6 bases and 6 bases respectively, with 4 bases between them. The CDR3 DNA reads TGCAGTGCCGGGGATACGCAGTATTTT. This codes for CSAGDTQYF.

The chain uses TRBV15 and TRBJ2-1, with TRBD2 identical over 10 bases. The CDR3 has 16 residues. With 1 base clipped from V and 8 bases from J, the junction kept 8 bases outside the gene matches. Germline lookup yields CDR1 LNHNV and CDR2 YYDKDF (reference sequence). The CDR3 coding sequence is TGTGCCACCAGCAGAGGCAGCGGGAGGGCTTCGGATGAGCAGTTCTTC. This gives the protein CATSRGSGRASDEQFF.

This clone appeared a few times. The chain carries TRBV25-1 and TRBJ1-4; 10 nucleotides align to TRBD1. The germline gives CDR1 MGHDK, CDR2 SYGVNS. This CDR3 has 13 amino acids. J was trimmed by 11 bases and V by 8 bases; bases with no gene match: 8. The CDR3 nucleotides are TGTGCCAGCGAGGACAGGGGGAGGGGGAAACTGTTTTTT. Translating it yields CASEDRGRGKLFF.

The chain is built from TRBV5-1 and TRBJ2-7; D ambiguous. V lost 2 bases and J lost 0, with 6 bases in between. The CDR3 spans 13 residues. Germline V lookup: CDR1 SGHRS, CDR2 YFSETQ. The CDR3 nucleotides read TGCGCCAGCAGCTTACCGAGCTCCTACGAGCAGTACTTC. Amino acids: CASSLPSSYEQYF. Together with reference TRBV5-1 and TRBJ2-7, the CDR3 gives the full variable domain: KAGVTQTPRYLIKTRGQQVTLSCSPISGHRSVSWYQQTPGQGLQFLFEYFSETQRNKGNFPGRFSGRQFSNSRSEMNVSTLELGDSALYLCASSLPSSYEQYFGPGTRLTVT.

The chain combines TRBV6-5 with TRBJ2-1; TRBD1 matches 7 bases. The CDR3 runs 14 residues. Trimming removed 5 bases from V and 7 bases from J; junction bases left unmatched: 8. CDR1 MNHEY and CDR2 SVGAGI come from the germline V gene. CDR3 amino acids: CASSIRTGGNEQFF. DNA for the CDR3: TGTGCCAGCAGTATCCGGACAGGTGGGAATGAGCAGTTCTTC.

The CDR3 sequence: CAISDPGLAGPGGTDTQYF. For the CDR3, the DNA is TGTGCCATCAGCGACCCGGGACTAGCGGGCCCGGGAGGCACAGATACGCAGTATTTT. V usage is TRBV10-3 and J usage is TRBJ2-3; 12 bases map to TRBD2. Germline V lookup: CDR1 ENHRY, CDR2 SYGVKD. V dropped 6 bases and J dropped 1; count of bases not matched to a gene: 14. The CDR3 is 19 amino acids.

V usage is TRBV4-1 and J usage is TRBJ2-7; 7 bases are a match to TRBD1. CDR1 and CDR2 from the germline V gene are MGHRA and YSYEKL. The CDR3 contains 16 residues. Losses at the gene ends were 1 base for V and 3 bases for J; bases not matched to a gene: 9. The DNA of the CDR3 is TGCGCCAGCAGCCAAGGGGGAACGGGACAGAACTACGAGCAGTACTTC. Translating it yields CASSQGGTGQNYEQYF.

The rearrangement links TRBV6-5 to TRBJ1-2, with D possibly TRBD1 on 5 matching bases. Germline V gene data show CDR1 as MNHEY and CDR2 as SVGAGI. V shed 0 bases and J shed 4 bases, with 12 bases lying between them. The CDR3 covers 15 residues. The CDR3 here is CASSYSGAGSYGYTF. The CDR3 region has the DNA TGTGCCAGCAGTTACTCGGGTGCAGGGTCCTATGGCTACACCTTC.

This chain uses TRBV27 with TRBJ2-7; 9 nucleotides agree with TRBD2. Germline loops: CDR1 MNHEY, CDR2 SMNVEV (reference sequence). V was pared by 2 bases and J by 0 bases, with 5 bases of the junction left unmatched. This CDR3 has 16 amino acids. This CDR3 is CASSLVAGAVSYEQYF. The CDR3, as DNA: TGTGCCAGCAGTTTAGTAGCGGGAGCTGTCTCCTACGAGCAGTACTTC.

The chain employs TRBV28 and TRBJ1-1; possible D gene TRBD1, 6 bases. Germline V gene lookup returns CDR1 MDHEN and CDR2 SYDVKM. The CDR3 has 15 residues. Trimming took 5 bases from V and 1 from J, leaving 14 bases between them. Here the CDR3 DNA reads TGTGCCAGCAGTCTAGGTGGGGGCCGGAACACTGAAGCTTTCTTT. It specifies CASSLGGGRNTEAFF.

The chain recombines TRBV29-1 with TRBJ2-7; TRBD1 is a possible D gene (5 bases). Between the trimmed V and J ends, which lost 4 bases and 3 bases, there was a span of 16 bases. The CDR3 contains 14 residues. CDR1 and CDR2 (germline): SQVTM, ANQGSEA. The CDR3 region has the DNA TGCAGCGTTGCCGGCCGACAGAGTAACTACGAGCAGTACTTC. Its protein product is CSVAGRQSNYEQYF.

This clone was detected once. The V call is TRBV6-9, the J call TRBJ1-2, with a possible D match to TRBD1 (5 bases). Germline V gene sequence: CDR1 MNHGY, CDR2 SVAAGI. The ends were cut back, 7 bases at V and 2 bases at J, with 5 bases in the middle. The CDR3 extends over 11 amino acids. DNA of the CDR3: TGTGCCAGCAAGGGGAACTATGGCTACACCTTC. This sequence encodes CASKGNYGYTF.

The chain couples TRBV28 to TRBJ2-3; 11 bases match TRBD2. The germline gives CDR1 MDHEN, CDR2 SYDVKM. V trimming: 5 bases; J trimming: 0 bases; junction bases outside the gene matches: 10. This CDR3 is 18 amino acids long. In DNA, the CDR3 is TGTGCCAGCAGTACGACCCCTCTAGCGGGAGGTAGCACAGATACGCAGTATTTT. Translating gives CASSTTPLAGGSTDTQYF.